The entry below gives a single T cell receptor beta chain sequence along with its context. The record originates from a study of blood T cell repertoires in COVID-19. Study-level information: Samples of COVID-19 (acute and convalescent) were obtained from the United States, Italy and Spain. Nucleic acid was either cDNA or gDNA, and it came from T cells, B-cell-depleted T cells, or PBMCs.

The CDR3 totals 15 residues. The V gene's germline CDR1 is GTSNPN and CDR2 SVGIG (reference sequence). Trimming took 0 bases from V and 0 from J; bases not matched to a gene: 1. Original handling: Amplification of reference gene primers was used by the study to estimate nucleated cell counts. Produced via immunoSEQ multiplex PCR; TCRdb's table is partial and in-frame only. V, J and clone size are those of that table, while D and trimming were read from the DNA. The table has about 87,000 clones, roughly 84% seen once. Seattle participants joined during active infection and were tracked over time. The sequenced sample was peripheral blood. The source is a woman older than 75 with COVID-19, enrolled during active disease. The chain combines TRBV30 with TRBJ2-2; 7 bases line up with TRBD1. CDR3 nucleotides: TGTGCCTGGAGTGTCGGGACAGCGAACACCGGGGAGCTGTTTTTT. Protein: CAWSVGTANTGELFF.